Each of the 29 T cell receptor beta chains below was sequenced from the same sample in a study of tumor-infiltrating lymphocytes in primary liver carcinoma. TCR beta cDNA came from roughly 0.45 ug total RNA, primed with a constant-region primer. Employing slightly modified ARM-PCR, three nested multiplex PCR rounds were run, and these gave rise to the TCR beta libraries. Running around 9 cycles apiece, the first two PCR rounds relied on TRBV1-TRBV30 forward primers together with a C-beta reverse primer. TCRdb ran MiXCR on the multiplex PCR reads and lists one entry per CDR3 protein. This sample yields roughly 100,000 distinct CDR3 sequences, of which around two thirds are seen a single time; more than 8% belongs to the top ten. Unsorted bulk tissue, 20-30 mg of it, served as the source for co-extraction of RNA and DNA. Input material: liver tumor tissue from sampling region 5. The subset was: tumor region T5, tumor centre. The receptor set was obtained from a woman aged 60-70 years with primary liver carcinoma and hepatitis B virus infection.

As concerns this clonotype: A much larger clone differs by one base, so this may be a read error. The chain has TRBV28 and TRBJ1-6; 8 nucleotides agree with TRBD1. Germline V gene lookup returns CDR1 MDHEN and CDR2 SYDVKM. Unmatched junction bases numbered 5, after V lost 11 bases and J lost 2 bases. This CDR3 region has 14 residues. The CDR3 here is CACIQGAYNSPLHF. CDR3 nucleotides: TGTGCCTGTATACAGGGGGCCTATAATTCACCCCTCCACTTT.

In its sample, this clonotype was seen a few times. Just one base apart from a much larger clone, this may be a read error. The genes are TRBV6-5 and TRBJ2-6; D assignment may be TRBD1 or TRBD2 (7 bases each). V lost 10 bases, J lost 5 bases, and 21 bases lay in between. Germline CDR1 MNHEY, CDR2 SVGAGI. CDR3 size: 16 residues. The CDR3 protein is CATAGGEISWANVLTF. The CDR3 DNA is TGTGCCACCGCAGGGGGGGAAATTAGCTGGGCCAACGTCCTGACTTTC.

The rearrangement links TRBV2 to TRBJ1-1; 8 bases are a match to TRBD1. Germline loops: CDR1 SNHLY, CDR2 FYNNEI. The CDR3 spans 14 residues. V was clipped by 10 bases and J by 3 bases; unmatched bases: 10. The CDR3 region has the DNA TGTGCCACCGTTTTTGACAGGGGCTACACTGAAGCTTTCTTT. Protein sequence: CATVFDRGYTEAFF.

The chain carries TRBV11-2 and TRBJ2-1, with D possibly TRBD1 on 6 matching bases. Trimming pared 2 bases from V and 15 bases from J, leaving 29 bases between. Germline V gives CDR1 SGHAT, CDR2 FQNNGV. This CDR3 region has 17 residues. Written as DNA, the CDR3 is TGTGCCAGCAGCTTACGACCTGGACAGAGATTCTACAATGAGTGGTTCTTC. It encodes CASSLRPGQRFYNEWFF. Drawing the rest from reference TRBV11-2 and TRBJ2-1, the complete variable domain is EAGVAQSPRYKIIEKRQSVAFWCNPISGHATLYWYQQILGQGPKLLIQFQNNGVVDDSQLPKDRFSAERLKGVDSTLKIQPAKLEDSAVYLCASSLRPGQRFYNEWFFGPGTRLTVL.

On this clonotype itself: One junction end does not reproduce the germline sequence, and a read error may be involved. The rearrangement uses TRBV12-3 or TRBV12-4 and TRBJ2-3; perhaps TRBD2 as D (6 bases). There are 18 residues in the CDR3. CDR3 DNA: TGTGTCAGCAGTTTCTTTCTCGCGGGCGGCCAGGAGGGCGATACTCAGTATTTT. This sequence encodes CVSSFFLAGGQEGDTQYF.

Notes on this clonotype: At one end, the junction sequence differs from germline, possibly due to a read error. This chain joins TRBV6-2 or TRBV6-3 and TRBJ2-1; D may be TRBD1 or TRBD2 (5 bases each). CDR1 is MNHEY and CDR2 is SVGEGT in the germline V gene. There are 16 residues in the CDR3. The CDR3 spells CVSSFSMLTGGNEQFF. DNA for the CDR3: TGTGTCAGCAGTTTCTCGATGTTGACTGGGGGTAATGAGCAGTTCTTC.

As for this clonotype: At one boundary the junction diverges from the germline segment, which might be a read error. This rearrangement joins TRBV7-3 to TRBJ2-1, with a weak D call TRBD1 (6 bases). Germline lookup yields CDR1 SGHTA and CDR2 FQGTGA. The CDR3 is 13 amino acids. CDR3 in amino acids: CANSSGAYNEQFF. CDR3 bases: TGTGCCAACAGCTCAGGGGCTTACAATGAGCAGTTCTTC.

This clonotype was recorded once. A read error is likely, as this CDR3 ends without the conserved phenylalanine or tryptophan. This chain uses TRBV4-1 with TRBJ1-5, with D perhaps matching TRBD1 (6 bases). CDR1 is MGHRA, CDR2 YSYEKL, per germline. Trimming removed 4 bases at V and 3 bases at J, with 16 bases between. The CDR3 runs 16 residues. The CDR3 loop reads CASSPTDRSLNQPQHL. In DNA form, the CDR3 reads TGCGCCAGCAGCCCGACTGACAGGTCCCTCAATCAGCCCCAGCATCTT.

Points on this clonotype: One end of the junction does not line up with germline, which may come from a read error. The CDR3 nucleotides are TGTGCCGGCAGCCGACCCGGGAGGGGCAGCGATACGCAGTGTTTT. Its translation: CAGSRPGRGSDTQCF. The chain recombines TRBV28 with TRBJ2-3; 8 bases map to TRBD2. The CDR3 consists of 15 residues. Germline CDR1 and CDR2: MDHEN and SYDVKM.

This clonotype turned up a few times. The rearrangement uses TRBV5-1 and TRBJ2-4, with D maybe TRBD2 (7 bases). CDR1 SGHRS and CDR2 YFSETQ come from the germline V gene. The V gene lost 0 bases and the J gene lost 6 bases, with 13 bases spanning the gap. CDR3 length: 15 amino acids. DNA for the CDR3: TGCGCCAGCAGCTTGGAGGGGGGGTATGGAAACATTCAGTACTTC. As protein: CASSLEGGYGNIQYF.

Worth noting for this clonotype: Since a much larger clone is just one base distant, this may be a read error. The rearrangement links TRBV6-1 to TRBJ2-2; TRBD2 is a possible D gene (6 bases). The CDR3 spans 16 residues. The V gene's germline CDR1 is MNHNS and CDR2 SASEGT. The chain's CDR3 is CANSGYGTPFTGELFF. CDR3 coding DNA: TGTGCCAACAGTGGCTATGGGACTCCCTTCACCGGGGAGCTGTTTTTT.

This clonotype was seen repeatedly, ten times or more. The chain employs TRBV29-1 and TRBJ1-1; TRBD1 matches at 7 bases. CDR1 and CDR2 from the germline V gene are SQVTM and ANQGSEA. The CDR3 has 10 residues. With V trimmed by 7 bases and J by 8 bases, 4 bases remained unmatched. CDR3 in amino acids: CSGGQEEAFF. The DNA for the CDR3 is TGCAGCGGAGGACAGGAGGAAGCTTTCTTT. Based on the CDR3 plus reference TRBV29-1 and TRBJ1-1, the full variable domain is SAVISQKPSRDICQRGTSLTIQCQVDSQVTMMFWYRQQPGQSLTLIATANQGSEATYESGFVIDKFPISRPNLTFSTLTVSNMSPEDSSIYLCSGGQEEAFFGQGTRLTVV.

This clonotype is labeled as medium-sized. The chain joins TRBV11-2 to TRBJ1-2, with TRBD1 matching 9 bases. This CDR3 comprises 14 residues. The germline V gene encodes CDR1 SGHAT and CDR2 FQNNGV. V lost 5 bases to trimming and J lost 4 bases; unmatched junction nucleotides: 5. In nucleotides, the CDR3 is TGTGCCAGCAGCACAGGGGGCATAATCTATGGCTACACCTTC. Protein product: CASSTGGIIYGYTF. The full variable domain, completed using reference TRBV11-2 and TRBJ1-2, is EAGVAQSPRYKIIEKRQSVAFWCNPISGHATLYWYQQILGQGPKLLIQFQNNGVVDDSQLPKDRFSAERLKGVDSTLKIQPAKLEDSAVYLCASSTGGIIYGYTFGSGTRLTVV.

This clonotype was recorded many times. In DNA form, the CDR3 reads TGCAGCGTTGACCCGCACGGGGGGGCCCGGAACACCGGGGAGCTGTTTTTT. Translation: CSVDPHGGARNTGELFF. This sequence joins TRBV29-1 and TRBJ2-2; 8 bases align to TRBD2. CDR1 and CDR2 (germline): SQVTM, ANQGSEA. The V segment lost 3 bases and the J segment 1 base; nucleotides outside the gene matches: 10. This CDR3 spans 17 amino acids.

This chain joins TRBV6-1 and TRBJ2-7; TRBD1 aligns across 9 bases. With V trimmed by 6 bases and J by 0 bases, 12 bases remained unmatched. The CDR3 is 17 residues long. CDR1 is MNHNS, CDR2 SASEGT, per germline. The CDR3 nucleotides read TGTGCCAGCAGCTCTAAAGTTGGGACAGGGACCTCCTACGAGCAGTACTTC. As protein: CASSSKVGTGTSYEQYF.

Many counts were recorded for this clonotype. This clone may be a read error of a much larger clone one base away. The chain is built from TRBV6-5 and TRBJ2-3, with D tentatively TRBD1 (5 bases). Germline V gives CDR1 MNHEY, CDR2 SVGAGI. The CDR3 length is 14 residues. CDR3 bases: TGTGCCAGCAGTTTAGGGGTTACTCAAGATACGCGGTATTTT. Its translation: CASSLGVTQDTRYF.

This rearrangement joins TRBV28 to TRBJ2-5; 9 bases are shared with TRBD1. CDR1 MDHEN and CDR2 SYDVKM come from the germline V gene. After removal of 6 bases from V and 3 bases from J, the junction contained 2 bases not matched to a gene. This CDR3 region has 13 residues. The CDR3 DNA sequence: TGTGCCAGCAGAGGGACAGGGAAAGAGACCCAGTACTTC. Translating it yields CASRGTGKETQYF.

To note about this clonotype: One end of the junction fails to match germline, which may point to a read error. V is TRBV11-3 and J is TRBJ2-1; 8 bases map to TRBD1. This CDR3 is 18 amino acids long. In germline, CDR1 is SGHNT, CDR2 YENEEA. The CDR3 spells CASSIDVYEDRGYNEQFF. CDR3 bases: TGTGCCAGCAGCATAGATGTGTATGAAGACAGGGGATACAATGAGCAATTCTTC.

This clonotype was seen at least ten times. The J gene is TRBJ1-1, the V gene TRBV5-1; 8 positions agree with TRBD1. V lost 5 bases, J lost 5 bases, and 8 bases stayed unmatched. Germline V gives CDR1 SGHRS, CDR2 YFSETQ. The CDR3 extends over 14 amino acids. The CDR3 loop is CASREGTGGTEAFF. The CDR3 bases are TGCGCCAGCAGAGAAGGGACAGGAGGAACTGAAGCTTTCTTT.

The chain is built from TRBV6-6 and TRBJ1-2, with D unresolved. CDR1 is MNHNY and CDR2 is SVGAGI in the germline V gene (reference sequence). With 9 bases removed from V and 4 bases from J, the gap between germline ends came to 21 bases. The CDR3 is made up of 15 amino acids. DNA of the CDR3: TGTGCCAGTAGCCACGGACCCCGAGGCGGCTATGGCTACACCTTC. Protein: CASSHGPRGGYGYTF.

Concerning this clonotype: One end of the junction fails to match germline, which may point to a read error. The V call is TRBV7-9, the J call TRBJ2-5, with 8 bases lining up with TRBD2. Looked up from germline, CDR1 is SEHNR and CDR2 is FQNEAQ (reference sequence). This CDR3 contains 14 residues. CDR3 nucleotides: TGCGCCAGCAGCCCGGGGGGGGTTATGGAGACCCACTACTTC. It yields the protein CASSPGGVMETHYF.

This clonotype showed up many times. The V gene is TRBV6-2 or TRBV6-3, the J gene TRBJ2-1, with 10 bases identical to TRBD2. This CDR3 is built from 15 residues. Trimming took 6 bases from V and 8 from J; bases not matched to a gene: 10. Germline CDR1 is MNHEY and CDR2 is SVGEGT. The CDR3 is CASRPPASGSYEQFF. In DNA, the CDR3 is TGTGCCAGCAGGCCCCCCGCTAGCGGGAGCTATGAGCAGTTCTTC.

In its sample, this clonotype was seen a few times. The rearrangement uses TRBV10-2 and TRBJ1-4, with D maybe TRBD1 (6 bases). CDR3 length: 15 residues. The V gene's germline CDR1 is WSHSY and CDR2 SAAADI. Deletions cut 6 bases from V and 10 bases from J, with 21 bases between. CDR3 sequence (DNA): TGCGCCAGCAGGAGAGCAGGGGACGCACAGGGAAAACTGTTTTTT. Amino acid sequence: CASRRAGDAQGKLFF.

On this clonotype: This clone may be a read error of a much larger clone one base away. V is TRBV28 and J is TRBJ2-5; D remains ambiguous. CDR1 and CDR2 from the germline V gene are MDHEN and SYDVKM. Trimming left V 6 bases short and J 7 bases short, with 9 bases between. This CDR3 contains 11 residues. CDR3 protein: CASSLQRTQYF. The DNA of the CDR3 is TGTGCCAGCAGCCTACAAAGGACCCAGTACTTC.

A note on this clonotype: Germline is not matched at one junction end, which may reflect a read error. The V gene is TRBV11-2, the J gene TRBJ2-2; the D gene is possibly TRBD2 (6 bases). CDR1 SGHAT and CDR2 FQNNGV come from the germline V gene. The CDR3 runs 12 residues. The DNA of the CDR3 is TGTGCCGGCAGCTTCTGGGGCGGGAAGCTGTTTTTT. It codes for CAGSFWGGKLFF.

For this clonotype: The junction departs from germline at one end; a sequencing error may be responsible. The chain combines TRBV14 with TRBJ2-4; D is tentatively TRBD1 or TRBD2 (5 bases each). CDR1 is SGHDN, CDR2 FVKESK, per germline. The CDR3 consists of 15 residues. CDR3 in DNA: TGTGCCAGTAGCCATGAGGGGCTAGCCAAAAACATTCAGTACTTC. Translation: CASSHEGLAKNIQYF.

V gene TRBV7-9 combines with J gene TRBJ1-4; 10 positions match TRBD1. The germline gives CDR1 SEHNR, CDR2 FQNEAQ (reference sequence). This CDR3 region has 14 residues. The V segment lost 6 bases and the J segment 7 bases; nucleotides outside the gene matches: 5. CDR3: CASRTGGLGEKLFF. Here the CDR3 DNA reads TGTGCCAGCAGGACAGGGGGCCTAGGTGAAAAACTGTTTTTT.

This clonotype was observed at least ten times. The chain joins TRBV29-1 to TRBJ1-1; a weak D match, TRBD1 (6 bases). This CDR3 is 15 amino acids long. The germline V gene encodes CDR1 SQVTM and CDR2 ANQGSEA. Trimming left V 7 bases short and J 3 bases short, with 21 bases between. For the CDR3, the DNA is TGCAGCGGGGGTAGACAGGACCCTTCGTACACTGAAGCTTTCTTT. Amino acids: CSGGRQDPSYTEAFF. Full variable domain (remainder filled in from reference TRBV29-1 and TRBJ1-1): SAVISQKPSRDICQRGTSLTIQCQVDSQVTMMFWYRQQPGQSLTLIATANQGSEATYESGFVIDKFPISRPNLTFSTLTVSNMSPEDSSIYLCSGGRQDPSYTEAFFGQGTRLTVV.

On this clonotype itself: This may be a read error: a much more frequent sequence differs by one nucleotide. The chain combines TRBV29-1 with TRBJ2-1, with 7 nucleotides matching TRBD2. This CDR3 contains 16 residues. CDR1 is SQVTM and CDR2 is ANQGSEA in the germline V gene. CDR3 loop: CGVADPTSELYNEQFF. The CDR3 DNA reads as TGCGGCGTTGCAGACCCCACTAGCGAACTATACAATGAGCAGTTCTTC.